The 11 T cell receptor beta chains below come from one sample, sequenced in a study of cytomegalovirus exposure and HLA in healthy donors. PCR used 60 Vbeta primers and 13 Jbeta primers. This table comes from immunoSEQ multiplex PCR, and its TCRdb copy is limited to in-frame clones, with some not included. The sample records under 200,000 clones, roughly 80% being singletons. The sequenced sample consisted of PBMCs. The receptor source for this set is a female donor in good health and CMV-seronegative.

The J gene is TRBJ2-3, the V gene TRBV29-1; D gene uncertain. Per germline, CDR1 SQVTM and CDR2 ANQGSEA. This CDR3 region has 13 residues. Trimming cost V 5 bases and J 0 bases, with 9 bases left between them. The DNA for the CDR3 is TGCAGCGTTCAAGCGACTAGCACAGATACGCAGTATTTT. Protein: CSVQATSTDTQYF.

This clone was observed a handful of times. The V call is TRBV5-4, the J call TRBJ1-1; possible D gene TRBD1, 6 bases. The CDR3 has 15 amino acids. Per germline, CDR1 SGHNT and CDR2 YYREEE (reference sequence). V gave up 1 base and J gave up 1 base, with 11 bases separating them. The CDR3 sequence is CASSLPTGPNTEAFF. CDR3 sequence (DNA): TGTGCCAGCAGCTTGCCGACAGGCCCGAACACTGAAGCTTTCTTT.

The rearrangement joins TRBV7-8 to TRBJ2-7, with a weak D call TRBD1 (5 bases). CDR3 size: 13 residues. Germline assignment: CDR1 SGHVS and CDR2 FQNEAQ. V was cut by 4 bases and J by 2 bases, with 9 bases left in between. The CDR3 here is CASSYGAAYEQYF. The CDR3 DNA sequence: TGTGCCAGCAGCTATGGGGCAGCCTACGAGCAGTACTTC.

The chain joins TRBV7-9 to TRBJ1-2, with a tentative D call TRBD1 (5 bases). The length of the CDR3 is 13 residues. Germline CDR1 is SEHNR and CDR2 is FQNEAQ (reference sequence). V lost 5 bases, J lost 3 bases, and 10 bases lay in between. CDR3 in amino acids: CASSVQTDYGYTF. In DNA, the CDR3 is TGTGCCAGCAGCGTCCAGACAGACTATGGCTACACCTTC.

The V call is TRBV14, the J call TRBJ1-2; 7 bases agree with TRBD1. The germline CDR1 and CDR2 sequences are SGHDN and FVKESK. V was pared by 4 bases and J by 8 bases, with 10 bases of the junction left unmatched. This CDR3 comprises 14 residues. CDR3 nucleotide sequence: TGTGCCAGCAGCCCAGTCCAGGGGGGAAGAGGCTACACCTTC. This translates into CASSPVQGGRGYTF.

The V gene is TRBV30, the J gene TRBJ2-1; 7 bases fit TRBD2. The CDR3 has 15 amino acids. Per the germline V gene, CDR1 is GTSNPN and CDR2 is SVGIG (reference sequence). With 3 bases clipped from V and 5 bases from J, the junction kept 10 bases outside the gene matches. The CDR3 DNA reads as TGTGCCTGGAGCCCCCGGGACTATCCGGACAATGAGCAGTTCTTC. It specifies CAWSPRDYPDNEQFF.

The J gene is TRBJ1-1, the V gene TRBV29-1; TRBD1 agrees at 7 bases. Trimming cost V 7 bases and J 5 bases; bases outside gene matches: 10. The germline V gene encodes CDR1 SQVTM and CDR2 ANQGSEA. The CDR3 has 13 amino acids. The CDR3 sequence: CSGDQGVGTEAFF. Written as DNA, the CDR3 is TGCAGCGGTGATCAGGGGGTAGGTACTGAAGCTTTCTTT.

CDR3 DNA sequence: TGTGCCAGCAGCTTAGCTCCCCGTGATCGACAGGGAACTAATGAAAAACTGTTTTTT. Translating it yields CASSLAPRDRQGTNEKLFF. V usage is TRBV7-8 and J usage is TRBJ1-4; 7 nucleotides agree with TRBD1. The V gene's germline CDR1 is SGHVS and CDR2 FQNEAQ. The V segment lost 0 bases and the J segment 1 base; nucleotides outside the gene matches: 11. The CDR3 totals 19 residues.

This clone occurred once. The genes are TRBV7-6 and TRBJ2-5; the D gene is possibly TRBD2 (5 bases). The germline CDR1 and CDR2 sequences are SGHVS and FNYEAQ. V was trimmed by 1 base and J by 5 bases, leaving 11 bases between them. This CDR3 comprises 14 residues. The CDR3 loop reads CASSLVPRGETQYF. CDR3 sequence (DNA): TGTGCCAGCAGCTTAGTTCCCCGAGGGGAGACCCAGTACTTC.

The chain combines TRBV9 with TRBJ2-2; a possible D gene is TRBD2 (6 bases). This CDR3 is 14 amino acids long. The V gene lost 4 bases and the J gene lost 8 bases, with 15 bases spanning the gap. From germline, CDR1 is SGDLS and CDR2 YYNGEE. Here the CDR3 reads CASSLGLEVGELFF. The CDR3 DNA reads as TGTGCCAGCAGCTTGGGACTGGAGGTAGGGGAGCTGTTTTTT.

This clone came up a few times. This rearrangement joins TRBV7-6 to TRBJ1-5; D gene uncertain. Trimming shortened V by 1 base and J by 13 bases, and 14 bases separated the two germline ends. Looked up from germline, CDR1 is SGHVS and CDR2 is FNYEAQ. CDR3 length: 13 residues. The CDR3, as DNA: TGTGCCAGCAGCTTAGTACTCGGGTCAGTTCAGCATTTT. Its protein product is CASSLVLGSVQHF.